The following is a TCR beta chain sequence with its context. Its recognized antigen is unknown. The record has no base qualities; no much larger clone is one base away. TCRbeta CDR3 regions were amplified from genomic DNA using the immunoSEQ Assay, a bias-controlled multiplex PCR. As for how the authors treated the data: Nucleated cell counts per sample were estimated from amplification of reference gene primers within the assay. To quantify the absolute abundance of each unique TCRbeta CDR3 rearrangement, sequence reads were collapsed and filtered. For each sample, productive Simpson clonality was calculated as the square root of Simpson's diversity index across productive rearrangements. The source is immuneACCESS, and TCRdb retained only in-frame sequences with V and J called. Part of the clones is not carried over; for the studies checked, unresolved V genes explain less than half of this, and the remainder is unexplained. The DNA was the basis for D and trimming; V, J and clone size are from that table. For this sample there are 350,000 to 450,000 clones; roughly 90% appear just once. The ten largest make up 1.7% of the sample.

The data are from a study of blood T cell repertoires in COVID-19 (dated by TCRdb to 2018 to 2020). Study-wide context: Collaborator samples came from the United States, Italy and Spain and covered acute and convalescent phases of COVID-19. The sample metadata nearly always contained a de-identified subject ID, COVID-19 status, age in years and sex. Where available, HLA class I and class II types were taken from metadata supplied by the sample provider and were not determined by assay-based typing. Samples were obtained from the ongoing ImmuneRACE study (first 160 participants) and from over 1,000 subjects provided by 6 global collaborators. Subjects who had been exposed to COVID-19, were actively infected with it, or had recovered from it provided the deeply sampled blood TCRbeta repertoires that made up the dataset. The prospective study material was composed of cDNA or gDNA derived from T cells, B-cell-depleted T cells, or PBMCs. A freely available public database, intended as a resource for researchers studying the immune response to SARS-CoV-2, is where the repertoires were released.

The CDR3 measures 15 amino acids from cysteine to phenylalanine. Only CDR3 DNA is held: 45 bases, read in frame from base 1. At the junction V is shortened by 0 bases and J by 5 bases; bases outside the gene matches: 2. The germline V gene supplies CDR1 SGHVS and CDR2 FQNEAQ. What the authors observed across the whole study: How much clinical and demographic metadata was included differed by source and by participant, and the metadata was provided uncurated.

Enrolling through a virtual design, the prospective study's participants ranged in age from roughly 18 to 90 years and lived across approximately 25 United States geographic areas. Cohort assignment in the prospective study relied on participant-reported clinical history from a screening survey and a study questionnaire. Recovered participants in ImmuneRACE Cohort 3 were defined as having two consecutive negative NP/OP PCR tests, clearance from a healthcare professional, or resolution of symptoms. In the prospective study, whole blood, serum and a nasopharyngeal or oropharyngeal swab were collected from each participant by mobile phlebotomists. Prospective study participants could optionally give additional blood draws and questionnaires over a roughly 2-month period. Blood samples from the prospective study were shipped frozen or at room temperature prior to DNA extraction.

Sequencing was done on a sample of PBMCs or T cells enriched from blood (not recorded which). The chain is encoded by TRBV7-8 joined to TRBJ2-3; TRBD1 matches 10 bases in the middle. This receptor was obtained from a woman aged 25 to 39 who had recovered from COVID-19. The CDR3 sequence is CASSLAGDRGDTQYF. The DNA is TGTGCCAGCAGCTTAGCGGGGGACAGGGGAGATACGCAGTATTTT.